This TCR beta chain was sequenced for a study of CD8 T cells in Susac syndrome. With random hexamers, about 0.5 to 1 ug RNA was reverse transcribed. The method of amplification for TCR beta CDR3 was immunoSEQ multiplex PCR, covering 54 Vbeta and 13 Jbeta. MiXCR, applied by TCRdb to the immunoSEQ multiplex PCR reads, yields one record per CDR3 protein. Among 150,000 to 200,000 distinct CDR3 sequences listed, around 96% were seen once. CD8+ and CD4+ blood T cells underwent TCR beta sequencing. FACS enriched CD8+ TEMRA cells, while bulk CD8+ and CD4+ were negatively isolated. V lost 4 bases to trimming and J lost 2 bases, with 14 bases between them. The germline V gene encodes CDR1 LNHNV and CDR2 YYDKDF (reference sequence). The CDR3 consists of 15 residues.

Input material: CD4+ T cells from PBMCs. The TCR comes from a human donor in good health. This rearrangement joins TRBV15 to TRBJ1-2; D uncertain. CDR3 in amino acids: CATSTPRPRNYGYTF. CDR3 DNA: TGTGCCACCAGCACTCCCCGTCCCAGAAACTATGGCTACACCTTC.